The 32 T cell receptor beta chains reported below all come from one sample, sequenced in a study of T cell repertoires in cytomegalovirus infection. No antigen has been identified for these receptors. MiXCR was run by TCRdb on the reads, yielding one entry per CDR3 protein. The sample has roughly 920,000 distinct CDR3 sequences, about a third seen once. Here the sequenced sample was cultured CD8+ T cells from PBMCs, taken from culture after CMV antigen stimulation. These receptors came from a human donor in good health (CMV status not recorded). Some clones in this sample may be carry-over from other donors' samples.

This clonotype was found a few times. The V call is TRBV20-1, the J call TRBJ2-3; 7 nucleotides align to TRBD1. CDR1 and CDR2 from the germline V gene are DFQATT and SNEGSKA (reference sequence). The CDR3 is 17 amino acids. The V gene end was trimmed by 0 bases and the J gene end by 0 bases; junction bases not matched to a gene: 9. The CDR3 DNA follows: TGCAGTGCTAGAGACAGGGGGTCGAGCCACAGCACAGATACGCAGTATTTT. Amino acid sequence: CSARDRGSSHSTDTQYF.

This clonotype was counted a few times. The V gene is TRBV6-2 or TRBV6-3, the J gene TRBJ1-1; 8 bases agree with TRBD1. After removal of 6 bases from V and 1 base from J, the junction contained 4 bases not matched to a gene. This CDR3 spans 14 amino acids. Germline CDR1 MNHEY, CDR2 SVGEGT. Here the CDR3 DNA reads TGTGCCAGCAGCCCGCAGGGGGCGAACACTGAAGCTTTCTTT. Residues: CASSPQGANTEAFF.

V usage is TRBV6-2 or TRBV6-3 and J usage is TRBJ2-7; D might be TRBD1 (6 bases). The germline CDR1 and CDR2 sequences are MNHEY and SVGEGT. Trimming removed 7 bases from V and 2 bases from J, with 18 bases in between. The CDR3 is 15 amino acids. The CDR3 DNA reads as TGTGCCAGCACTTTCACTCCGGGACAAGCCTACGAGCAGTACGTC. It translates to CASTFTPGQAYEQYV.

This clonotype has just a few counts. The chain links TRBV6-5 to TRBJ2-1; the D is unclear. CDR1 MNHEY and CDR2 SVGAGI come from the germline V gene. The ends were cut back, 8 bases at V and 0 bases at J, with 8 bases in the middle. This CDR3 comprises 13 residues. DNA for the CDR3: TGTGCCAGCTGTCGCAGCTCCTACAATGAGCAGTTCTTC. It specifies CASCRSSYNEQFF.

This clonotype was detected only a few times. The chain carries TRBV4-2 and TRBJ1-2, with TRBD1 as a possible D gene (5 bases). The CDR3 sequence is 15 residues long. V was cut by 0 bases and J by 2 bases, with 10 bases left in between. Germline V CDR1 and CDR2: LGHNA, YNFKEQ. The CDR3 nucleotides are TGTGCCAGCAGCCAAGATAAGTGGGACAACTATGGCTACACCTTC. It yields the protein CASSQDKWDNYGYTF.

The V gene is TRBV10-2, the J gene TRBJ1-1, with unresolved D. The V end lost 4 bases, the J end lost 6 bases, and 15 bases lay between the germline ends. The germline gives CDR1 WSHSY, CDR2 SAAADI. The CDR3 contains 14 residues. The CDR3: CASSGVQGTPEAFF. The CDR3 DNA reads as TGCGCCAGCAGTGGGGTCCAAGGAACGCCTGAAGCTTTCTTT.

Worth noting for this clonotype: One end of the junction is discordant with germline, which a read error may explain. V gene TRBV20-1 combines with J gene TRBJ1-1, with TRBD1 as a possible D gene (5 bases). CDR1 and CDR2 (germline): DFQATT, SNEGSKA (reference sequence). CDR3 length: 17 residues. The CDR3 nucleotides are TGCAGTGCTTTCAGCAAAGGGACGGTGGGTGGGCGCACTGAAACTTTCTTT. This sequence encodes CSAFSKGTVGGRTETFF.

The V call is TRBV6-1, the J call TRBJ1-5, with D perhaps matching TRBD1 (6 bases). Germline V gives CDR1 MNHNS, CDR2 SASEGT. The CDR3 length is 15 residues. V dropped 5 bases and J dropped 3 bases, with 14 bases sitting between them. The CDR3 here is CASSSRGAINQPQHF. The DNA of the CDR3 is TGTGCCAGCAGTAGTAGGGGGGCAATCAATCAGCCCCAGCATTTT.

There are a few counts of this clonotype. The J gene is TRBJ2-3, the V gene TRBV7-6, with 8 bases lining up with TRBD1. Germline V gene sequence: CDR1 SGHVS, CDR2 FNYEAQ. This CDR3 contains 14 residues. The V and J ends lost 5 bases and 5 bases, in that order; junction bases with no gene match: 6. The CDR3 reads CASSLRGPGDTQYF. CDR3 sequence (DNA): TGTGCCAGCAGCCTCAGGGGGCCGGGAGATACGCAGTATTTT. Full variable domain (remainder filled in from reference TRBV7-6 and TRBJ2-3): GAGVSQSPRYKVTKRGQDVALRCDPISGHVSLYWYRQALGQGPEFLTYFNYEAQQDKSGLPNDRFSAERPEGSISTLTIQRTEQRDSAMYRCASSLRGPGDTQYFGPGTRLTVL.

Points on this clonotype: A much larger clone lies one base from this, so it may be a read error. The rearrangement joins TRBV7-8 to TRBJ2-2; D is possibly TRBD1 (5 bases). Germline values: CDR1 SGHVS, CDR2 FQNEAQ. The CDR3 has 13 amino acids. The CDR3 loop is CACSPTDTGELFF. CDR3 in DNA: TGTGCCTGCAGCCCGACAGACACCGGGGAGCTGTTTTTT.

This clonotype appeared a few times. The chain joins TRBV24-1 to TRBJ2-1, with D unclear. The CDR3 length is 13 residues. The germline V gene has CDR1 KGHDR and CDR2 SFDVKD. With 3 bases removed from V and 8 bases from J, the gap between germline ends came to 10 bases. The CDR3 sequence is CATSDPGLDEQFF. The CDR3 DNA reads TGTGCCACCAGTGATCCTGGGCTCGATGAGCAGTTCTTC.

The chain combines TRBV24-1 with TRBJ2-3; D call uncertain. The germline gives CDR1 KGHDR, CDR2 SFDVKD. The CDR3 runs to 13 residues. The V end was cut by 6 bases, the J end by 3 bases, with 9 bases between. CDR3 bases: TGTGCCACCAGTACCCGGTTAACAGATACGCAGTATTTT. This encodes CATSTRLTDTQYF.

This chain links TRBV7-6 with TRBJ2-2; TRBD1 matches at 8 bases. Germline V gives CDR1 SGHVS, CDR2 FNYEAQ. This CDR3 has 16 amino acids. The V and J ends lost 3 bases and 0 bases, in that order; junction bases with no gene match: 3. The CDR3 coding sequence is TGTGCCAGCAGCTTCTTGGACAGGGCGAACACCGGGGAGCTGTTTTTT. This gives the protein CASSFLDRANTGELFF.

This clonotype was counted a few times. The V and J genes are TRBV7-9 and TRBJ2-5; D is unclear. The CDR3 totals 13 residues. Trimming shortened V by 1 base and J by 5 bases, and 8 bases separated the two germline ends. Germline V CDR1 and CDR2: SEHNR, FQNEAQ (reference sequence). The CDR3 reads CASSLVIQETQYF. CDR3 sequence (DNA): TGTGCCAGCAGCTTAGTGATTCAGGAGACCCAGTACTTC.

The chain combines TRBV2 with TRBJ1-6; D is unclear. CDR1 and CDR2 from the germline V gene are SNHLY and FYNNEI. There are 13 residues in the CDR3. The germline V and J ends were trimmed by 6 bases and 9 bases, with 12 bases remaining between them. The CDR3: CASRSAGVSPLHF. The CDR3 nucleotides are TGTGCCAGCAGATCTGCCGGGGTTTCACCCCTCCACTTT.

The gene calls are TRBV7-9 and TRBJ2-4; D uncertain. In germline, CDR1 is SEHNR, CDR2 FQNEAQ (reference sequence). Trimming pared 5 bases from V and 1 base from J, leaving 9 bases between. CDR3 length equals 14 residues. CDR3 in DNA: TGTGCCAGCAGCACCCGTGCTGCCAAAAACATTCAGTACTTC. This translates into CASSTRAAKNIQYF.

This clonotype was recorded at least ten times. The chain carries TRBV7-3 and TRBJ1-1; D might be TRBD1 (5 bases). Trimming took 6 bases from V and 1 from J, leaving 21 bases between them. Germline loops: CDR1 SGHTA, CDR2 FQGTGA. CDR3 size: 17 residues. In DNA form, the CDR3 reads TGTGCCAGCAGTTTAGGATTCGGGTTGGGGGAGAACACTGAAGCTTTCTTT. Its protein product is CASSLGFGLGENTEAFF.

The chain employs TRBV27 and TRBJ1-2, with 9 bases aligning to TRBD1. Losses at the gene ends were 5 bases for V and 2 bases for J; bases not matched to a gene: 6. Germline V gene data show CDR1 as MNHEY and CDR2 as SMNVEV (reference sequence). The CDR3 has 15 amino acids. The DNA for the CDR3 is TGTGCCAGCAGTCCCTGGACAGGGGCGAACTATGGCTACACCTTC. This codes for CASSPWTGANYGYTF.

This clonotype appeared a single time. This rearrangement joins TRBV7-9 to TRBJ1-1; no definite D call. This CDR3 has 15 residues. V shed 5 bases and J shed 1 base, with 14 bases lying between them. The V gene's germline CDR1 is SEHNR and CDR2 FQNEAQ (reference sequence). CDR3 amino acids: CASSGADGQNTEAFF. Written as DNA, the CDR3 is TGTGCCAGCAGCGGTGCGGACGGGCAGAACACTGAAGCTTTCTTT.

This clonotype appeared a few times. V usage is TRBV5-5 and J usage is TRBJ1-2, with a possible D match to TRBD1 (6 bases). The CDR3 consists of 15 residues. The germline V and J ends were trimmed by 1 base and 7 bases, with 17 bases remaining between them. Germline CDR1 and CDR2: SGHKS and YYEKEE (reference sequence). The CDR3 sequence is CASSLYFGGRAGYTF. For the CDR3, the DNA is TGTGCCAGCAGCTTGTATTTTGGGGGCAGGGCTGGCTACACCTTC.

The chain's CDR3 is CASSVAAQGARDTIYF. The CDR3 bases are TGTGCCAGCAGCGTAGCTGCACAGGGGGCTCGGGACACCATATATTTT. The chain joins TRBV9 to TRBJ1-3; 9 nucleotides line up with TRBD1. The CDR3 covers 16 residues. Germline CDR1 reads SGDLS; CDR2 reads YYNGEE. The V gene end was trimmed by 0 bases and the J gene end by 8 bases; junction bases not matched to a gene: 9.

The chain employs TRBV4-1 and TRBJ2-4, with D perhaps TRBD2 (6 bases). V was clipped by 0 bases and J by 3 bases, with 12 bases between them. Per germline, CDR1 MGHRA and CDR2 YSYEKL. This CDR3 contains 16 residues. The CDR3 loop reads CASSQDLSGFKNIQYF. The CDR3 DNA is TGCGCCAGCAGCCAAGATCTGAGCGGGTTCAAAAACATTCAGTACTTC.

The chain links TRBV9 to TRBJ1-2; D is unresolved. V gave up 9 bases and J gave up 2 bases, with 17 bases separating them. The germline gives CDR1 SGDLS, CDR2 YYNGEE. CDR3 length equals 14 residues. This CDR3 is CATGSGLGNYGYTF. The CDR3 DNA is TGTGCCACCGGGTCGGGCCTGGGGAACTATGGCTACACCTTC.

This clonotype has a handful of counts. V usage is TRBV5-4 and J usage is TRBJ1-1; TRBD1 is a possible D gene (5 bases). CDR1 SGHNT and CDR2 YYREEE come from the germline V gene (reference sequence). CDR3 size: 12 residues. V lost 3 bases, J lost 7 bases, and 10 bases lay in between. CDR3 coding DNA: TGTGCCAGCAGCTCGGGACTTTTTGAAGCTTTCTTT. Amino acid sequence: CASSSGLFEAFF.

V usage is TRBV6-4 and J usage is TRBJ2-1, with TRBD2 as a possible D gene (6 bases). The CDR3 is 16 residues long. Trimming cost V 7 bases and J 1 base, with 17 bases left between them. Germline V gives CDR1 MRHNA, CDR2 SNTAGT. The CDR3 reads CASTPWRVSSYNEQFF. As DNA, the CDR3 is TGTGCCAGCACCCCATGGAGGGTTAGTTCCTACAATGAGCAGTTCTTC.

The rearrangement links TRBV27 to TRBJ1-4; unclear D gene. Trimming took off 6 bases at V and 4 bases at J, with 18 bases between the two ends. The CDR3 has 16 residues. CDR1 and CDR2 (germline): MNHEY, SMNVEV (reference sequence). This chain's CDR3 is CASSPEFVGHNEKLFF. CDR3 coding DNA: TGTGCCAGCAGCCCTGAGTTTGTGGGCCATAATGAAAAACTGTTTTTT.

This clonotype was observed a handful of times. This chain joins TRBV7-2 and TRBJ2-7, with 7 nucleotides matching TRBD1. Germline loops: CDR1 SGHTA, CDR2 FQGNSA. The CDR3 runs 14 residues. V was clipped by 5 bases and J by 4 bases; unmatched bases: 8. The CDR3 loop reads CASSTPGTVYEQYF. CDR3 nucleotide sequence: TGTGCCAGCAGCACCCCCGGGACAGTATACGAGCAGTACTTC.

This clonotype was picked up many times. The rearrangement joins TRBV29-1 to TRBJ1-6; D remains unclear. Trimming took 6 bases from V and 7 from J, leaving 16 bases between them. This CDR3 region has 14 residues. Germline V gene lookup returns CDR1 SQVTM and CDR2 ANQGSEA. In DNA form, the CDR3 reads TGCAGCGTCCAACTTGGGTCGTGGAATTCACCCCTCCACTTT. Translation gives CSVQLGSWNSPLHF.

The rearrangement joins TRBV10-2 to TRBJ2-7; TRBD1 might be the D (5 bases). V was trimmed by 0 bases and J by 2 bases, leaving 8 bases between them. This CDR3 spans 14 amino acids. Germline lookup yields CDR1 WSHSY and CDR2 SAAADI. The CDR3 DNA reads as TGCGCCAGCAGTGAGTCGGGGCCAGCCTACGAGCAGTACTTC. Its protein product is CASSESGPAYEQYF.

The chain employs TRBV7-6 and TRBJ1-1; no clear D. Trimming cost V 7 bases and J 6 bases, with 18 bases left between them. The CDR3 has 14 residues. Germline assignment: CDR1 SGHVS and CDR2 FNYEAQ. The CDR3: CASTPGLRIAEAFF. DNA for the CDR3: TGTGCCAGCACCCCCGGCCTTCGGATCGCTGAAGCTTTCTTT.

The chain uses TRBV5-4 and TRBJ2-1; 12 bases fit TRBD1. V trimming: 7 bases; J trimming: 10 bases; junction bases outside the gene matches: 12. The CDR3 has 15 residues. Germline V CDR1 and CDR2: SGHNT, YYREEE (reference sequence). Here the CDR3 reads CASWGWGQGAREQFF. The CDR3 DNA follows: TGTGCCAGCTGGGGTTGGGGACAGGGGGCTCGGGAGCAGTTCTTC.

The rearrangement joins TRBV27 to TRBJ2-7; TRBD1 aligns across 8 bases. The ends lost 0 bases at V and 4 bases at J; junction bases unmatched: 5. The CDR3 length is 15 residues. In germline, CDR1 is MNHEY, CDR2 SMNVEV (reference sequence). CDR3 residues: CASSLSGRGPYEQYF. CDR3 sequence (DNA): TGTGCCAGCAGTTTATCTGGCAGGGGGCCGTACGAGCAGTACTTC.